This TCR beta chain was retrieved from a study of shared clonotypes between healthy human individuals. Study findings and constraints: Rarefaction analysis demonstrated incomplete sorted-subset sequencing notwithstanding large depth.

Naive CD8 populations comprised CD45RO-negative cells positively selected for CCR7, excluding terminally differentiated effector memory CD45RA+ cells. Clones were sequenced by immunoSEQ multiplex PCR, and TCRdb holds only the in-frame ones, with some missing. The sample lists around 2,000,000 clones; approximately 94% were seen once. CDR3 size: 15 residues. The V and J ends lost 4 bases and 4 bases, in that order; junction bases with no gene match: 8. Per the germline V gene, CDR1 is MDHEN and CDR2 is SYDVKM. A word on this clone: Its specificity is not known.

The sequence was obtained from a man younger than 35 in good health. Some clones in this sample may be carry-over from other donors' samples. The chain carries TRBV28 and TRBJ2-3; 7 bases map to TRBD1. The sequenced material came from naive CD8+ T cells from PBMCs. CDR3: CASSSNRGRADTQYF. The CDR3, as DNA: TGTGCCAGCAGTTCCAACAGGGGTCGGGCAGATACGCAGTATTTT.